The clone carrying this TCR beta chain was observed once. The entry originates in a study of blood T cell repertoires in COVID-19. As for the study in general: Italy, Spain and the United States were the sources of the convalescent and acute COVID-19 samples.

Authors' processing steps: Nucleated cell counts were estimated from reference gene primer amplification. TCRdb keeps only in-frame clones here, not all; method: immunoSEQ multiplex PCR. D and trimming come from the DNA, and the V and J calls and clone size come from that table. The sample holds around 190,000 clones, about 90% seen once. After removal of 0 bases from V and 1 base from J, the junction contained 3 bases not matched to a gene. This CDR3 contains 15 residues. Germline CDR1 reads GTSNPN; CDR2 reads SVGIG (reference sequence). The clonotype was recovered from a man aged 18 to 29 with active or convalescent COVID-19. The material sequenced was peripheral blood. V and J are TRBV30 and TRBJ2-4; 7 nucleotides agree with TRBD2. The CDR3 DNA sequence: TGTGCCTGGAGTGTGGGAGGGTTGGCCAAAAACATTCAGTACTTC. Translated: CAWSVGGLAKNIQYF. The full variable domain, in which reference TRBV30 and TRBJ2-4 provide the parts outside the CDR3, is SQTIHQWPATLVQPVGSPLSLECTVEGTSNPNLYWYRQAAGRGLQLLFYSVGIGQISSEVPQNLSASRPQDRQFILSSKKLLLSDSGFYLCAWSVGGLAKNIQYFGAGTRLSVL.